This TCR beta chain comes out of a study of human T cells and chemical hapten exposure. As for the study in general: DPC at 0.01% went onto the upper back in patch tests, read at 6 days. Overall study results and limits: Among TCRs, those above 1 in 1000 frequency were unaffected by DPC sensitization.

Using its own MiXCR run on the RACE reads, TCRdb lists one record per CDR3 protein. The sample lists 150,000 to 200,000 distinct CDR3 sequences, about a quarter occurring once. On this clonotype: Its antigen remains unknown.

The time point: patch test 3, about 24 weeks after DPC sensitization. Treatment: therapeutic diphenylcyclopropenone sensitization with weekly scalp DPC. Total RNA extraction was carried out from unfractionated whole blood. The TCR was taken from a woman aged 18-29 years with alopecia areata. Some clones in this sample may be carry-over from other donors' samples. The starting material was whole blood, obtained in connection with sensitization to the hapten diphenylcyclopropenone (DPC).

The CDR3 loop is CASSSPRRETQYF. For the CDR3, the DNA is TGTGCCAGCAGCTCCCCCCGGAGGGAGACCCAGTACTTC. This rearrangement joins TRBV7-9 to TRBJ2-5, with a tentative D call TRBD2 (5 bases). The V and J ends lost 4 bases and 5 bases respectively, with 11 bases between them. The CDR3 loop spans 13 amino acids. Germline values: CDR1 SEHNR, CDR2 FQNEAQ (reference sequence).